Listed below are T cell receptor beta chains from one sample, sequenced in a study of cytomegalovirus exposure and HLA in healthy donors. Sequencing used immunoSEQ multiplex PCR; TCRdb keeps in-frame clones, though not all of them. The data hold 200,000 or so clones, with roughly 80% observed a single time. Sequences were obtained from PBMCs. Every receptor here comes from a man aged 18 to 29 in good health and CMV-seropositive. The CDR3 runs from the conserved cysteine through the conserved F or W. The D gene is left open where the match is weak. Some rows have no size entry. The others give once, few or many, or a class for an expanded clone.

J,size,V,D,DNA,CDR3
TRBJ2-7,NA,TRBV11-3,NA,TGTGCCAGCAGCTTAGATTCAGTTGGAGGCGAGCAGTACTTC,CASSLDSVGGEQYF
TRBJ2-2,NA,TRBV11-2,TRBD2,TGTGCCAGCAGCTTGAGCGGGGCGGGGGAGCTGTTTTTT,CASSLSGAGELFF
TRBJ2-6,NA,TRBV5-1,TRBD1,TGCGCCAGCAGCCCACTCAGGGGGTCTGGGGCCAACGTCCTGACTTTC,CASSPLRGSGANVLTF
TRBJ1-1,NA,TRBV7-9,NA,TGTGCCAGCAGCTTGCCTGTCGCCCTCGGGAACACTGAAGCTTTCTTT,CASSLPVALGNTEAFF
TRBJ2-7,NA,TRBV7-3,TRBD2,TGTGCCAGCAGCTTTTCTAGCGGGAGTGGAAACGAGCAGTACTTC,CASSFSSGSGNEQYF
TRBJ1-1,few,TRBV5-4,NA,TGTGCCAGCAGCTTTTCACAGAACACTGAAGCTTTCTTT,CASSFSQNTEAFF
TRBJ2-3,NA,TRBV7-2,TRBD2,TGTGCCAGCAGCTTAGGGCTAGCGGGAGGATCGGCAGATACGCAGTATTTT,CASSLGLAGGSADTQYF
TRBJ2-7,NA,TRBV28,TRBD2,TGTGCCAGCATCCCCGAGGGGCTAGCGGAAACCTACGAGCAGTACTTC,CASIPEGLAETYEQYF
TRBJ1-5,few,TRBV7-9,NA,TGTGCCAGCAGCTACCGGAGGGATCAGCCCCAGCATTTT,CASSYRRDQPQHF
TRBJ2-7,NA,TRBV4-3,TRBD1,TGCGCCAGCAGCCAAGTAACCGGGACAGGGGGCTGGACTTATGTGGACGAGCAGTACTTC,CASSQVTGTGGWTYVDEQYF
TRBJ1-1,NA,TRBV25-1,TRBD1,TGTGCCAGCAGTAGGACAGGGATCACTGAAGCTTTCTTT,CASSRTGITEAFF
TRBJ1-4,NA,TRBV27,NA,TGTGCCAGCACCTCCGCTACAGGGTTTAATGAAAAACTGTTTTTT,CASTSATGFNEKLFF
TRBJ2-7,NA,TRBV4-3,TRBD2,TGCGCCAGCAGCCAAGATCGAGCTAGCGGGAGCTCCTACGAGCAGTACTTC,CASSQDRASGSSYEQYF
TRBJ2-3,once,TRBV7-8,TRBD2,TGTGCCAGCAGCTCTCTACAGGGGCGGGGGGGAGATACGCAGTATTTT,CASSSLQGRGGDTQYF
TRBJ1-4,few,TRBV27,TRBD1,TGTGCCAGCAGTTTATTGGGGACAGGGGGCGCAAAATGGACTAATGAAAAACTGTTTTTT,CASSLLGTGGAKWTNEKLFF
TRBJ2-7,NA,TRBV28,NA,TGTGCCAGCAGTGCAACAGGGACCTCCTACGAGCAGTACTTC,CASSATGTSYEQYF
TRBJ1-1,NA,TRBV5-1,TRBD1,TGCGCCAGCAACCCCGGGACAGCAAACACTGAAGCTTTCTTT,CASNPGTANTEAFF
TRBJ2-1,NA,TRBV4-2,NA,TGTGCCAGCAGCCAAGGACAATTCCGAGCACAAGAGCAGTTCTTC,CASSQGQFRAQEQFF
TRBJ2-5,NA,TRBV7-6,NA,TGTGCCAGTAAAGCTTCGGTCGGTTTCCAAGAGACCCAGTACTTC,CASKASVGFQETQYF
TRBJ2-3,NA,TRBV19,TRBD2,TGTGCCAGTAGCGGGCGGTGCGGGAGGGGGTCTAGCACAGATACGCAGTATTTT,CASSGRCGRGSSTDTQYF
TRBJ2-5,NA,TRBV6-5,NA,TGTGCCAGCAGTTACTCTTTTTACACCAGGCAAGAGACCCAGTACTTC,CASSYSFYTRQETQYF
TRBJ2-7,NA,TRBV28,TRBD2,TGTGCCAGCAGTTTATTGCAGCGGAAGATGCGTGGGGCTAGCGGGAGGCCCGCCTACGAGCAGTACTTC,CASSLLQRKMRGASGRPAYEQYF
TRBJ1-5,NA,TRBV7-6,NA,TGTGCCAGCAGCTTAGCTCTAGGTGGTCAGCCCCAGCATTTT,CASSLALGGQPQHF
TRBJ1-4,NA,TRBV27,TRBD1,TGTGCCAGCAGTACCTTAGACAGGGGCCAGGATGAAAAACTGTTTTTT,CASSTLDRGQDEKLFF
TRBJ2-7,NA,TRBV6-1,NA,TGTGCCGCCAAGTCTGGCCACACCGCCTACGAGCAGTACTTC,CAAKSGHTAYEQYF
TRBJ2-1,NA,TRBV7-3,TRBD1,TGTGCCAGCAGCCTCGACAGGGTTAATTACAATGAGCAGTTCTTC,CASSLDRVNYNEQFF
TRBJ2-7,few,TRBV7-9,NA,TGTGCCAGCAGCCCACTTGGTTCTAGCTCCTACGAGCAGTACTTC,CASSPLGSSSYEQYF
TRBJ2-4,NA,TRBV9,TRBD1,TGTGCCAGCAGCGTAGCAGACAGGGGGCCTGACATTCAGTACTTC,CASSVADRGPDIQYF
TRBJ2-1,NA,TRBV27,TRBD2,TGTGCCAGCAGCTCTCCATTAACTAGCGGGAGTTTGAACAATGAGCAGTTCTTC,CASSSPLTSGSLNNEQFF
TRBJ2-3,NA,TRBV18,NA,TGTGCCAGCTCCCCACTCCAGAGCACAGATACGCAGTATTTT,CASSPLQSTDTQYF
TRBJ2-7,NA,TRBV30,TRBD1,TGTGCCTGGAGCGCAGGGGGATACGAGCAGTACTTC,CAWSAGGYEQYF
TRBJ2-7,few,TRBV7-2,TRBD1,TGTGCCAGCAGCCAACAGGGGGCGTCGTCCTACGAGCAGTACTTC,CASSQQGASSYEQYF
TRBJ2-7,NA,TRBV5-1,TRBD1,TGCGCCAGCAAGGGGACAGGAATCTACGAGCAGTACTTC,CASKGTGIYEQYF
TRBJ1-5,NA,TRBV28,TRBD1,TGTGCCACCTGGACAGGGAATCAGCCCCAGCATTTT,CATWTGNQPQHF
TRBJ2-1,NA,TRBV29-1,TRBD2,TGCAGCGCCTTGACTAGCGGGAAGGACAATGAGCAGTTCTTC,CSALTSGKDNEQFF
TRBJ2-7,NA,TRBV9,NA,TGTGCCAGCAGCCCCTCCCGGAGTGATGTAGACGAGCAGTACTTC,CASSPSRSDVDEQYF
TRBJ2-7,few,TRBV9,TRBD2,TGTGCCAGCAGCTCGGGACTAGCGGGAGGGCCTTCGTACTTC,CASSSGLAGGPSYF
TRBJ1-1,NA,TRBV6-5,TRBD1,TGTGCCAGCAGTACACCGGACAGGGCTGGCACTGAAGCTTTCTTT,CASSTPDRAGTEAFF
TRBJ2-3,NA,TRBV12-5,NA,TGTGCTAGTCGGGGGGCAGGAGATACGCAGTATTTT,CASRGAGDTQYF
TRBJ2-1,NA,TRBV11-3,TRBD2,TGTGCCAGCAGCTTCGGGGGGGGTGAGCAGTTCTTC,CASSFGGGEQFF
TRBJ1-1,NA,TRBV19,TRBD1,TGTGCCAGTAGTATGTCTGGGACAGGTAACACTGAAGCTTTCTTT,CASSMSGTGNTEAFF
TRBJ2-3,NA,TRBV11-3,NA,TGTGCCAGCAGCTTAGAGGAGTCAGATACGCAGTATTTT,CASSLEESDTQYF
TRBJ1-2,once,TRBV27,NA,TGTGCCAGCAGTTCCCCTCAAGGGAGGTGCTATGGCTACACCTTC,CASSSPQGRCYGYTF
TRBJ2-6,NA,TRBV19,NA,TGTGCCAGTAGCCAAGCAGGGCCTGGGGCCAACGTCCTGACTTTC,CASSQAGPGANVLTF
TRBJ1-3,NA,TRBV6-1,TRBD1,TGTGCCAGCAGTGAACCCGGGGACAGGGCTGGAAACACCATATATTTT,CASSEPGDRAGNTIYF
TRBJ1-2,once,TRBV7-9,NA,TGTGCCAGCAGCCCAGGCGGGGGGGAGACAACCTATGGCTACACCTTC,CASSPGGGETTYGYTF
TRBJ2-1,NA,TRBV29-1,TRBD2,TGCAGCGTTGTCAGGTTAGCGGGAGGGCCGGTTTCGCCTGAGCAGTTCTTC,CSVVRLAGGPVSPEQFF